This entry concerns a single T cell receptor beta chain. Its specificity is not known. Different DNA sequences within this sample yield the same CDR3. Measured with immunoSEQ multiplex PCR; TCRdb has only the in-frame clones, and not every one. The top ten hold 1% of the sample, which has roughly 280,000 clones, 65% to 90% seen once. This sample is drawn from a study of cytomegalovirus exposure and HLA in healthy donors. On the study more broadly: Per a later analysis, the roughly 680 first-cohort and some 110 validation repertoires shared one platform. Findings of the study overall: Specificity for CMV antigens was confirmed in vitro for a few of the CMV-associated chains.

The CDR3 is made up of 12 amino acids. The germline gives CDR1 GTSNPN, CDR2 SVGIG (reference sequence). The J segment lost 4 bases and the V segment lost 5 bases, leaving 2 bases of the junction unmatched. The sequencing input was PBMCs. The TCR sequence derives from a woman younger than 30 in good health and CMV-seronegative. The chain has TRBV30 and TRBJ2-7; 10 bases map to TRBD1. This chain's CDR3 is CAWGQGEYEQYF. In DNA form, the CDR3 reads TGTGCCTGGGGACAGGGGGAGTACGAGCAGTACTTC. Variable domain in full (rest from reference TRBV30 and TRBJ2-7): SQTIHQWPATLVQPVGSPLSLECTVEGTSNPNLYWYRQAAGRGLQLLFYSVGIGQISSEVPQNLSASRPQDRQFILSSKKLLLSDSGFYLCAWGQGEYEQYFGPGTRLTVT.